This TCR beta chain was sequenced for a study of cytomegalovirus exposure and HLA in healthy donors. Germline V gene data show CDR1 as SGHNT and CDR2 as YYREEE (reference sequence). CDR3 size: 15 residues. The V end was cut by 1 base, the J end by 7 bases, with 15 bases between. This clone was observed a handful of times. Its antigen is still unknown. Broader study findings: Accounts indicate the classifier identified cytomegalovirus status with strong specificity and sensitivity. Listed as cytomegalovirus-associated were more than 150 TCR beta chains.

Clones were read by immunoSEQ multiplex PCR, and TCRdb kept only the in-frame ones, dropping some. The data show 120,000 to 150,000 clones, approximately 88% seen once. V gene TRBV5-4 combines with J gene TRBJ2-1; D remains ambiguous. The sequenced sample was PBMCs. This receptor was taken from a man between 18 and 35 years old in good health and CMV-seropositive. DNA of the CDR3: TGTGCCAGCAGCTTGCCCCCGGTCGGAGCGAATGAGCAGTTCTTC. As protein: CASSLPPVGANEQFF.